Included here is one T cell receptor (beta chain) sequence, with context. Its cognate antigen is unknown. The PCR made use of 60 Vbeta and 13 Jbeta primers. TCRdb's copy holds only in-frame clones and misses some; the assay was immunoSEQ multiplex PCR. The table shows around 200,000 clones, with about 79% occurring only once. The sample comes from a study of cytomegalovirus exposure and HLA in healthy donors. Study-wide context: A data release that came early held approximately 85 million unique TCRs from HLA-typed donors.

The study's findings and limits: Clonal expansion, a later analysis showed, was greater in HLA-associated TCR beta chains than in equally common others.

The length of the CDR3 is 13 residues. V was clipped by 5 bases and J by 9 bases, with 11 bases between them. From germline, CDR1 is MNHNS and CDR2 SASEGT. Sequenced: PBMCs. The clonotype was recovered from a woman aged 50 to 60 in good health and CMV-seronegative. The gene calls are TRBV6-1 and TRBJ1-6, with a tentative D call TRBD1 (6 bases). CDR3 coding DNA: TGTGCCAGCAGTACAGGGATAGGTTCACCCCTCCACTTT. Amino acid sequence: CASSTGIGSPLHF.